The 13 T cell receptor beta chains listed next were all sequenced from one sample in a study of T-cell reconstitution after alpha-beta-depleted transplantation in children. Molecular barcoding with unique molecular identifiers was used for the TCRbeta library. TCRdb analysed the PCR reads with MiXCR anew, one entry per CDR3 protein. Altogether around 480,000 distinct CDR3 sequences are present, 32% being singletons, with the ten largest covering 2% to 2.5%. Sample: PBMCs from the stem cell graft donor, taken from the stem cell graft. The receptors were gathered from a human donor who donated a stem cell graft to a child with aplastic anemia.

This clonotype was seen a handful of times. The V call is TRBV10-2, the J call TRBJ2-5; 9 nucleotides match TRBD1. Trimming removed 3 bases from V and 5 bases from J; junction bases left unmatched: 10. The CDR3 contains 16 residues. Germline CDR1 WSHSY, CDR2 SAAADI. In nucleotides, the CDR3 is TGCGCCAGCAGTGAAAACAGGGGGCCATCAGTGGAGACCCAGTACTTC. It is translated as CASSENRGPSVETQYF.

The genes are TRBV7-2 and TRBJ2-3, with 8 bases matching TRBD2. The J segment lost 5 bases and the V segment lost 2 bases, leaving 9 bases of the junction unmatched. Germline V gene lookup returns CDR1 SGHTA and CDR2 FQGNSA. The CDR3 contains 16 residues. CDR3 residues: CASSLYGGASKDTQYF. In nucleotides, the CDR3 is TGTGCCAGCAGCTTATACGGGGGGGCCTCAAAAGATACGCAGTATTTT.

The chain carries TRBV18 and TRBJ1-1; unclear D gene. CDR1 is KGHSH and CDR2 is LQKENI in the germline V gene. This CDR3 contains 13 residues. Trimming shortened V by 6 bases and J by 4 bases, and 12 bases separated the two germline ends. The DNA for the CDR3 is TGTGCCAGCTCTCCCGACTTGGGCACTGAAGCTTTCTTT. Translation: CASSPDLGTEAFF.

This rearrangement joins TRBV20-1 to TRBJ2-6; the match to TRBD1 covers 8 bases. CDR1 is DFQATT, CDR2 SNEGSKA, per germline (reference sequence). The CDR3 is 18 amino acids. V dropped 6 bases and J dropped 0; count of bases not matched to a gene: 13. CDR3 protein: CSARKSGQASSGANVLTF. CDR3 DNA: TGCAGTGCGAGAAAATCGGGACAGGCATCCTCTGGGGCCAACGTCCTGACTTTC.

This clonotype was found a few times. V is TRBV6-6 and J is TRBJ1-1, with D unresolved. The CDR3 is 13 residues long. V was clipped by 4 bases and J by 2 bases, with 8 bases between them. CDR1 is MNHNY and CDR2 is SVGAGI in the germline V gene (reference sequence). For the CDR3, the DNA is TGTGCCAGCAGTTCCGAGATAAACACTGAAGCTTTCTTT. Translated, it gives CASSSEINTEAFF.

This chain uses TRBV18 with TRBJ1-3; 11 nucleotides match TRBD1. This CDR3 spans 16 amino acids. The ends lost 5 bases at V and 2 bases at J; junction bases unmatched: 5. Germline CDR1 is KGHSH and CDR2 is LQKENI. The CDR3 here is CASSADRGLTGNTIYF. The CDR3, as DNA: TGTGCCAGCTCAGCGGACAGGGGGCTGACTGGAAACACCATATATTTT.

This clonotype was counted a few times. The chain joins TRBV18 to TRBJ1-4; the match to TRBD1 covers 8 bases. The ends lost 3 bases at V and 8 bases at J; junction bases unmatched: 5. The CDR3 spans 14 residues. Germline CDR1 and CDR2: KGHSH and LQKENI. Here the CDR3 reads CASSPGTGSEKLFF. As DNA, the CDR3 is TGTGCCAGCTCACCCGGGACAGGATCAGAAAAACTGTTTTTT.

This clonotype came up a few times. The chain couples TRBV12-3 or TRBV12-4 to TRBJ2-3; 10 bases fit TRBD2. CDR3 length: 14 residues. Trimming removed 3 bases from V and 4 bases from J; junction bases left unmatched: 1. Here the CDR3 reads CASSFLAGADTQYF. CDR3 nucleotide sequence: TGTGCCAGCAGTTTCCTAGCGGGAGCAGATACGCAGTATTTT.

This clonotype turned up a few times. This chain joins TRBV20-1 and TRBJ2-7; TRBD2 might be the D (6 bases). This CDR3 is 13 amino acids long. Trimming stripped 2 bases from V and 0 bases from J, with 8 bases between. Germline loops: CDR1 DFQATT, CDR2 SNEGSKA (reference sequence). CDR3 sequence reads: CSARSGSSYEQYF. The CDR3 nucleotides read TGCAGTGCTAGATCCGGGAGCTCCTACGAGCAGTACTTC.

V is TRBV13 and J is TRBJ1-2, with TRBD1 matching over 7 bases. CDR1 is PRHDT, CDR2 FYEKMQ, per germline (reference sequence). V shed 10 bases and J 2 bases; nucleotides not matched to a gene: 7. The CDR3 covers 13 residues. The DNA of the CDR3 is TGTGCCACAAGGAGGGACAGAAACTATGGCTACACCTTC. Protein sequence: CATRRDRNYGYTF.

This clonotype occurred a few times. The chain is built from TRBV11-2 and TRBJ2-2; TRBD2 is a possible D gene (5 bases). CDR1 SGHAT and CDR2 FQNNGV come from the germline V gene. The CDR3 sequence is 16 residues long. Trimming left V 5 bases short and J 0 bases short, with 13 bases between. Here the CDR3 DNA reads TGTGCCAGCAGCCGCGGACTGATCGCGAACACCGGGGAGCTGTTTTTT. Translation: CASSRGLIANTGELFF.

The chain combines TRBV12-5 with TRBJ1-1; D is unresolved. This CDR3 has 17 residues. Trimming pared 2 bases from V and 0 bases from J, leaving 16 bases between. CDR1 is LGHNT and CDR2 is FRNRAP in the germline V gene. The CDR3 is CASGLSSSLRVNTEAFF. The CDR3 DNA follows: TGTGCTAGTGGTTTGTCGAGCTCGCTTCGGGTGAACACTGAAGCTTTCTTT.

This clonotype appeared a few times. V gene TRBV12-3 or TRBV12-4 combines with J gene TRBJ1-6, with no clear D. Trimming removed 1 base from V and 10 bases from J, with 11 bases in between. CDR3 length equals 14 residues. CDR3 in DNA: TGTGCCAGCAGTTTAGTTTCGGGAGTCTCACCCCTCCACTTT. As protein: CASSLVSGVSPLHF.